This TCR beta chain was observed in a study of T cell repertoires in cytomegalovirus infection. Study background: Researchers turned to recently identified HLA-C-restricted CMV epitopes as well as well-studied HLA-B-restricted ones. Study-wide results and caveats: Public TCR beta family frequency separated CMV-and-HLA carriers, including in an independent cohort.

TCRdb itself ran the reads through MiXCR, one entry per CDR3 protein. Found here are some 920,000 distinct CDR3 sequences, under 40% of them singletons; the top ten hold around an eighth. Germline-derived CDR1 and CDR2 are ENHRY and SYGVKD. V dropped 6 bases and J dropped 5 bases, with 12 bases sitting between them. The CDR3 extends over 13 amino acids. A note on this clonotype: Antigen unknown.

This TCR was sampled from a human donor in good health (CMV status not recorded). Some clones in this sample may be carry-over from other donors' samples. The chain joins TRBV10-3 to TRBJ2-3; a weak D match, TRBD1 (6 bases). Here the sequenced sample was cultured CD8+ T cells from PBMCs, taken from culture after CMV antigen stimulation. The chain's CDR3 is CAISSAGVDTQYF. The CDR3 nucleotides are TGTGCCATCAGCTCTGCAGGGGTAGATACGCAGTATTTT.